The following is a T cell receptor beta chain sequence with its context. Antigen specificity is unknown. The data derive from a study of blood T cells in healthy people across ages. Findings and caveats of the study: Across samples, TCR beta diversity tracked strongly with naive T cell percentage.

Using a J-beta primer mix together with a sample-barcoded 5' primer, a second PCR was run for roughly 7 to 12 cycles. With 12 random nucleotides, a template-switch adaptor tagged each individual cDNA molecule. No fewer than 2.5 million CDR3-containing paired-end reads came from each sample. TCRdb redid the calling of the 5' RACE reads with MiXCR, one entry per CDR3 protein. Among 650,000 to 1,000,000 distinct CDR3 sequences listed, around 36% were seen once. The J segment lost 4 bases and the V segment lost 2 bases, leaving 7 bases of the junction unmatched. The germline gives CDR1 MGHRA, CDR2 YSYEKL. The CDR3 has 15 residues.

The source is a man between 18 and 29 years old in good health. This chain links TRBV4-1 with TRBJ2-5; 7 bases fit TRBD1. The sample comprised blood. CDR3 DNA sequence: TGCGCCAGCAGCCAACCGGACAGGTCCCCAGAGACCCAGTACTTC. It yields the protein CASSQPDRSPETQYF.